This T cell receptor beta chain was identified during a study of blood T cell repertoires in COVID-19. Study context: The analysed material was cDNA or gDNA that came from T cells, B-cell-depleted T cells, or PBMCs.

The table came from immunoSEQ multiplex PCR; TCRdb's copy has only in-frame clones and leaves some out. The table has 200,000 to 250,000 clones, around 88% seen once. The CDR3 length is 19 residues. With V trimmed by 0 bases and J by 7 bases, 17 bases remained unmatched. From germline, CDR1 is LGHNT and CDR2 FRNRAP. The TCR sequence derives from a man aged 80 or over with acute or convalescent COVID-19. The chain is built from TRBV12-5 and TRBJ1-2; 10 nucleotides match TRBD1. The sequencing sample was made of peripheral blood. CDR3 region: CASGLVLVPPDRGLGGYTF. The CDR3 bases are TGTGCTAGTGGTTTGGTCTTGGTACCCCCCGACAGGGGGCTTGGTGGCTACACCTTC.